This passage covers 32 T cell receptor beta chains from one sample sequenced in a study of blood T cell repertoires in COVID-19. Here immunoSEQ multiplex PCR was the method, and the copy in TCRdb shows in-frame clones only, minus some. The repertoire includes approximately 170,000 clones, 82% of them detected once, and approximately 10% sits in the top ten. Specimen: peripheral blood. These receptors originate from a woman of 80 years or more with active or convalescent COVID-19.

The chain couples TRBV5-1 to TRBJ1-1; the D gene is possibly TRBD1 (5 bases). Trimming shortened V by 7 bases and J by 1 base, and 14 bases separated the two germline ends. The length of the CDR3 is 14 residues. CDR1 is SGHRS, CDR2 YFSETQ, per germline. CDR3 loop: CASSKEGQNTEAFF. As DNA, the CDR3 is TGCGCCAGCTCCAAGGAGGGGCAGAACACTGAAGCTTTCTTT.

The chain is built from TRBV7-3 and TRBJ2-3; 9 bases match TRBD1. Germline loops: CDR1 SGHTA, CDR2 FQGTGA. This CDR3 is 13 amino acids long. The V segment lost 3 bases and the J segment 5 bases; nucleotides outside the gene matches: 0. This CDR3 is CASSLTGGDTQYF. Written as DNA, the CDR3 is TGTGCCAGCAGCTTGACAGGGGGAGATACGCAGTATTTT.

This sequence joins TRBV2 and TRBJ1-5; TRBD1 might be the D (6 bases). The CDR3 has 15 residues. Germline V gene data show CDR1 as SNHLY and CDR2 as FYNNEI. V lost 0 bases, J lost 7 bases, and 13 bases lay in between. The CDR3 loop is CASSEALRGGQPQHF. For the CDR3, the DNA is TGTGCCAGCAGTGAAGCGCTTCGGGGGGGCCAGCCCCAGCATTTT.

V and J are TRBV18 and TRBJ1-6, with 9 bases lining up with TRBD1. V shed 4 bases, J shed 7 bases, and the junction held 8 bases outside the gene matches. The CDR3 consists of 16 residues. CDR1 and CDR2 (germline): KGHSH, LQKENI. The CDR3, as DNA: TGTGCCAGCTCACTCACAGGGGGCTCTGGAAATTCACCCCTCCACTTT. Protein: CASSLTGGSGNSPLHF.

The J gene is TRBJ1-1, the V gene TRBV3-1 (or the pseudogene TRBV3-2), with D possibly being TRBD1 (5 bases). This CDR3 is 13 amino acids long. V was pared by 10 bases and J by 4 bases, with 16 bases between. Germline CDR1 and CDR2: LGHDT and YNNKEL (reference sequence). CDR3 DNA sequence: TGTGCCACTTCCGCCCCCGGGGGCACTGAAGCTTTCTTT. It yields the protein CATSAPGGTEAFF.

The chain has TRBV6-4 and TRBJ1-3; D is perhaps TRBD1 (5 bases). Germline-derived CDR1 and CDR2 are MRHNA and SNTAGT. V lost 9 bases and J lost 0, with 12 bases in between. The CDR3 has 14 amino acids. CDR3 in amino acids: CARHRPNSGNTIYF. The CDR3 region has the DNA TGTGCCAGACACAGGCCAAACTCTGGAAACACCATATATTTT.

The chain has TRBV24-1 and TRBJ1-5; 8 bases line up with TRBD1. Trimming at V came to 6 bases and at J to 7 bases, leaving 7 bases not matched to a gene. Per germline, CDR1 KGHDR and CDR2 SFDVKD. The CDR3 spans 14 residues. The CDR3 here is CATSRQGARQPQHF. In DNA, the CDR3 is TGTGCCACCAGTCGGCAGGGGGCTAGACAGCCCCAGCATTTT.

In nucleotides, the CDR3 is TGTGCCAGCAGCCTATCCCCAAAGGGGACAATTCCTCCCATGAACACTGAAGCTTTCTTT. Its protein product is CASSLSPKGTIPPMNTEAFF. V usage is TRBV28 and J usage is TRBJ1-1; possible D gene TRBD1, 6 bases. Germline values: CDR1 MDHEN, CDR2 SYDVKM. The CDR3 contains 20 residues. V was pared by 6 bases and J by 0 bases, with 29 bases between.

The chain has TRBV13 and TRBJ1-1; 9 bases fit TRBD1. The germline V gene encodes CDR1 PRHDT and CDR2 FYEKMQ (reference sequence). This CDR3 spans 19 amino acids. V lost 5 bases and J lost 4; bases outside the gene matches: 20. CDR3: CASSREDHDRGGMGTEAFF. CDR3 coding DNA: TGTGCCAGCAGCCGAGAAGACCACGACAGGGGGGGTATGGGCACTGAAGCTTTCTTT.

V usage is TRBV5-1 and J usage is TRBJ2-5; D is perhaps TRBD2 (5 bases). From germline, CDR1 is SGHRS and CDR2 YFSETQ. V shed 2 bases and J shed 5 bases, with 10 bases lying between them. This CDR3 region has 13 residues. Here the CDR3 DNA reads TGCGCCAGCAGCTTTTCGGGGTCGGAGACCCAGTACTTC. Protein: CASSFSGSETQYF.

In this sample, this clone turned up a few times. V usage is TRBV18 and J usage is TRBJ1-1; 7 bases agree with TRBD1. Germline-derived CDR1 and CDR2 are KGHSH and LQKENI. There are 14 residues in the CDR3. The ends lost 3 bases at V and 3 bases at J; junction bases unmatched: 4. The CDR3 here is CASSPTGLDTEAFF. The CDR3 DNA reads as TGTGCCAGCTCACCGACAGGGTTGGACACTGAAGCTTTCTTT. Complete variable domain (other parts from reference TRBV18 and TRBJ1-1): NAGVMQNPRHLVRRRGQEARLRCSPMKGHSHVYWYRQLPEEGLKFMVYLQKENIIDESGMPKERFSAEFPKEGPSILRIQQVVRGDSAAYFCASSPTGLDTEAFFGQGTRLTVV.

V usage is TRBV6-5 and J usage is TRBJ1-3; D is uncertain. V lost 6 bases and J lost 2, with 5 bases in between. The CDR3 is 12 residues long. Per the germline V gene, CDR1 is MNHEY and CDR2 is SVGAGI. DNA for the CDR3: TGTGCCAGCAGAACAGCTGGAAACACCATATATTTT. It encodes CASRTAGNTIYF.

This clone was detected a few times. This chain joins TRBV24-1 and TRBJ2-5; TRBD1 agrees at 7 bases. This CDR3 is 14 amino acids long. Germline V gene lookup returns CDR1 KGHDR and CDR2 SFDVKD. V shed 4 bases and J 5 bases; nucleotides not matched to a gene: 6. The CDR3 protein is CATSDPQGPETQYF. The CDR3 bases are TGTGCCACCAGTGACCCACAGGGGCCGGAGACCCAGTACTTC.

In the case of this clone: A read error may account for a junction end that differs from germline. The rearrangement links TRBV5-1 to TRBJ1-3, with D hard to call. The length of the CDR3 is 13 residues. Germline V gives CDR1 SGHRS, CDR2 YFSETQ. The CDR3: CASSLGDKPAVSF. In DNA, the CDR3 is TGCGCCAGCAGCTTGGGCGACAAGCCGGCAGTCTCTTTT.

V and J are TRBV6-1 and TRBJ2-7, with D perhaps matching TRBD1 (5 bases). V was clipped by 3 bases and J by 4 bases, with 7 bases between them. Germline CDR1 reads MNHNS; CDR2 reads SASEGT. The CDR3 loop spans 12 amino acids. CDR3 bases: TGTGCCAGCAGTGAGGCAGGGTACGAGCAGTACTTC. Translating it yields CASSEAGYEQYF.

The CDR3 loop reads CASSERLDYYYEQYF. CDR3 nucleotides: TGCGCCAGCAGTGAGAGATTAGACTACTACTACGAGCAGTACTTC. The J gene is TRBJ2-7, the V gene TRBV10-2; a weak D match, TRBD2 (5 bases). The V end was cut by 2 bases, the J end by 3 bases, with 14 bases between. This CDR3 has 15 amino acids. Germline values: CDR1 WSHSY, CDR2 SAAADI.

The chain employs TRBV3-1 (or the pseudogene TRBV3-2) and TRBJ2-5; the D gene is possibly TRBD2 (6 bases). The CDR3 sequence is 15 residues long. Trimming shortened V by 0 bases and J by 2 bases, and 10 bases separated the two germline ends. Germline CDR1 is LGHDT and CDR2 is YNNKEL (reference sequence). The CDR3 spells CASSQDLAQQETQYF. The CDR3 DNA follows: TGTGCCAGCAGCCAAGACCTAGCGCAGCAAGAGACCCAGTACTTC.

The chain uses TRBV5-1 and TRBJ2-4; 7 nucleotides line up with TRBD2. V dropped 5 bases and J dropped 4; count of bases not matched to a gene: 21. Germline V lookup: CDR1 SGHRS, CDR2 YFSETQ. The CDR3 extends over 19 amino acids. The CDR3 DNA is TGCGCCAGCAGTCGTAGTACCGGGAGGCTGGAGGGTGGAAAAAACATTCAGTACTTC. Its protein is CASSRSTGRLEGGKNIQYF.

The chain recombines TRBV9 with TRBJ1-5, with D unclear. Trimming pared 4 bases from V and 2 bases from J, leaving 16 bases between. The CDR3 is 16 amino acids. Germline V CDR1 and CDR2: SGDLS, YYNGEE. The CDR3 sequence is CASSPQVTTGNQPQHF. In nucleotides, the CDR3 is TGTGCCAGCAGCCCCCAGGTTACAACGGGCAATCAGCCCCAGCATTTT.

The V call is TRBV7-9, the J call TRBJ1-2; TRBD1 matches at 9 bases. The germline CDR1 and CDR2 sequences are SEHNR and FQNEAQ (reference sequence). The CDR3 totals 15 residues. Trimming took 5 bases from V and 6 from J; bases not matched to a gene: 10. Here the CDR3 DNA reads TGTGCCAGCAGCCGGTTCGGACAGGGGAGAGATGGCTACACCTTC. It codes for CASSRFGQGRDGYTF.

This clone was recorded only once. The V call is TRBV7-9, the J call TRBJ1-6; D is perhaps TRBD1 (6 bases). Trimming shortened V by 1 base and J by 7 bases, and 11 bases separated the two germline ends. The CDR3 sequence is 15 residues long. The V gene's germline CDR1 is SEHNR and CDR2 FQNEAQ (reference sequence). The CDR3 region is CASSLETGLNSPLHF. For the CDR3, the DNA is TGTGCCAGCAGCTTAGAAACAGGGTTGAATTCACCCCTCCACTTT.

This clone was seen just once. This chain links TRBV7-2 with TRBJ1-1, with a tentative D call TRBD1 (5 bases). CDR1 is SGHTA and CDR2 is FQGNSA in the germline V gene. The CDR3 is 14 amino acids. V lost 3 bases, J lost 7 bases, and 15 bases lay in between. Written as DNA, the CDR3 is TGTGCCAGCAGCTTCCCGGGACTTATGGGTGAAGCTTTCTTT. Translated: CASSFPGLMGEAFF.

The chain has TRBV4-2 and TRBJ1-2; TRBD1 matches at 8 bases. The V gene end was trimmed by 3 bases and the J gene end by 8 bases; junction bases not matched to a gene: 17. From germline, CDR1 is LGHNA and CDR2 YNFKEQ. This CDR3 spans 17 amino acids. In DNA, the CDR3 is TGTGCCAGCAGCCACTCGACCAGGGGGCGAGTTGTAGAGGGCTACACCTTC. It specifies CASSHSTRGRVVEGYTF.

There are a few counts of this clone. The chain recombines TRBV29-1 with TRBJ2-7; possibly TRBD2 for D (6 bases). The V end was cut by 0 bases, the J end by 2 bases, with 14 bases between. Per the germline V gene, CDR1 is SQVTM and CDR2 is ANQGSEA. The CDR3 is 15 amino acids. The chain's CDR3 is CSVEDGGRSPYEQYF. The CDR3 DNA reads TGCAGCGTTGAAGACGGAGGGAGGTCCCCCTACGAGCAGTACTTC.

Here the CDR3 reads CASTSRQGARAGYTF. The CDR3 coding sequence is TGTGCCAGCACCTCTCGACAGGGTGCCAGAGCTGGCTACACCTTC. V gene TRBV7-9 combines with J gene TRBJ1-2, with 7 bases fitting TRBD1. The CDR3 has 15 amino acids. Germline V gene lookup returns CDR1 SEHNR and CDR2 FQNEAQ (reference sequence). The V and J ends lost 7 bases and 7 bases, in that order; junction bases with no gene match: 15.

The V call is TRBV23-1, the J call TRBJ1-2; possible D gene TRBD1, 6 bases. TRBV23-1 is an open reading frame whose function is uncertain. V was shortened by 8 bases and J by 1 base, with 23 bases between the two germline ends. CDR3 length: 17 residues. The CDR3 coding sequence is TGCGCCAGCCTTAAGCGGGGGCGAGGTTCCGATAACTATGGCTACACCTTC. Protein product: CASLKRGRGSDNYGYTF.

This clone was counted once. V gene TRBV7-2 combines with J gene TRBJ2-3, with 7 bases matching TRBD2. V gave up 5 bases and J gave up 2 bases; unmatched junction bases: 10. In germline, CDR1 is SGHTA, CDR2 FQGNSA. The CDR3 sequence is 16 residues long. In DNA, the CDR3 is TGTGCCAGCAGCGGCAGCGGGACTCACTTCACAGATACGCAGTATTTT. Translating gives CASSGSGTHFTDTQYF.

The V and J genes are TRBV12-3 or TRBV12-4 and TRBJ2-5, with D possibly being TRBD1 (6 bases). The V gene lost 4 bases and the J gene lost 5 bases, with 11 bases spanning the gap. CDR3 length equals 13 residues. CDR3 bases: TGTGCCAGCAGTTCATTACAGGGTGAGACCCAGTACTTC. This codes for CASSSLQGETQYF.

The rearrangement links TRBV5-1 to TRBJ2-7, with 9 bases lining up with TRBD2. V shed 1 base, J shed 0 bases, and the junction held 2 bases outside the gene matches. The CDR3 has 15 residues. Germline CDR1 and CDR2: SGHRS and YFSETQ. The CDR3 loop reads CASSLTSGLSYEQYF. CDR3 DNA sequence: TGCGCCAGCAGCTTGACTAGCGGGCTCTCCTACGAGCAGTACTTC.

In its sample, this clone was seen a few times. The CDR3 sequence is CASSLTDSSYNSPLHF. In DNA form, the CDR3 reads TGCGCCAGCAGCCTGACCGACAGCTCCTATAATTCACCCCTCCACTTT. This sequence joins TRBV5-1 and TRBJ1-6; TRBD1 might be the D (5 bases). CDR1 is SGHRS and CDR2 is YFSETQ in the germline V gene. The CDR3 is 16 amino acids. Trimming cost V 4 bases and J 0 bases, with 11 bases left between them.

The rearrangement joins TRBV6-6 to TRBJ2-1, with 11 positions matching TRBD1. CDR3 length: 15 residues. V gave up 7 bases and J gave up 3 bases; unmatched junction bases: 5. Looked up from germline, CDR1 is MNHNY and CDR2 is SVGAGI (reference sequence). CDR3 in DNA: TGTGCCAGCAATCCGGGACAGGGGGTCTACAATGAGCAGTTCTTC. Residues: CASNPGQGVYNEQFF.

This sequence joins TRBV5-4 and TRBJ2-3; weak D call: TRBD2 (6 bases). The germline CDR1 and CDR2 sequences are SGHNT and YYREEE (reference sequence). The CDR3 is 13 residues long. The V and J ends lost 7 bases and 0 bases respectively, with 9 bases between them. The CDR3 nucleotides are TGTGCCAGCCTAGCGACTAGCACAGATACGCAGTATTTT. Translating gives CASLATSTDTQYF.